The source of this T cell receptor beta chain is a study of blood T cell repertoires in COVID-19. At the level of the study: Italy, Spain and the United States were the sources of the convalescent and acute COVID-19 samples. In each case, the material was cDNA or gDNA derived from T cells, B-cell-depleted T cells, or PBMCs.

The authors' processing: Reference gene primer amplification gave estimated nucleated cell counts. Clones were sequenced by immunoSEQ multiplex PCR, and TCRdb holds only the in-frame ones, with some missing. V, J and clone size reflect that table, while D and trimming were determined from the DNA. The table lists about 120,000 clones, approximately 80% of them singletons, with 4% in the top ten. The V gene lost 0 bases and the J gene lost 3 bases, with 6 bases spanning the gap. Germline V gives CDR1 SGHRS, CDR2 YFSETQ. The CDR3 has 14 amino acids. The chain couples TRBV5-1 to TRBJ1-4; tentatively, D is TRBD1 (6 bases). The sample consisted of peripheral blood. The sequence derives from a woman aged 80 or over with acute or convalescent COVID-19. The CDR3 nucleotides are TGCGCCAGCAGCTTGGCAGGGGCTAATGAAAAACTGTTTTTT. It yields the protein CASSLAGANEKLFF.